The source of this T cell receptor (beta chain) is a study of blood T cell repertoires in COVID-19. Turning to the study itself: The origin of the acute and convalescent COVID-19 samples was the United States, Italy and Spain. From T cells, B-cell-depleted T cells, or PBMCs came the material, which was cDNA or gDNA.

The sample holds one count of this clone. Authors' data handling: Amplification from reference gene primers served as the basis for estimated nucleated cell counts. Measured with immunoSEQ multiplex PCR; TCRdb has only the in-frame clones, and not every one. V and J calls plus clone size are reproduced from that table; the DNA served to infer D and trimming. The data hold about 100,000 clones, with over 80% observed a single time. The receptor's source is a man aged 45 to 65 with acute or convalescent COVID-19. The sequenced sample consisted of peripheral blood.

The CDR3 DNA follows: TGTGCCAGCAGCTTAGGATCCAGGGCCAAAAACATTCAGTACTTC. It translates to CASSLGSRAKNIQYF. This sequence joins TRBV11-2 and TRBJ2-4; no reliable D call. The CDR3 is 15 amino acids. Germline V gene sequence: CDR1 SGHAT, CDR2 FQNNGV. V was shortened by 1 base and J by 1 base, with 8 bases between the two germline ends.